Shown below are 6 T cell receptor beta chains from a single sample sequenced in a study of vaccination effects on CD4 cells after COVID-19. Generated by immunoSEQ multiplex PCR, the TCRdb table keeps only in-frame clones and is missing some. The sample has around 40,000 clones, around 67% seen once; the top ten hold 3.5% to 4.5%. These receptors lack a known antigen. Having been cultured for approximately ten days, the cells underwent CD4+ T cell isolation. This sample comprised CD4+ T cells from PBMCs cultured without peptide, obtained before COVID-19 vaccination. These receptors were taken from a human donor who received a COVID-19 vaccine.

This rearrangement joins TRBV19 to TRBJ1-2; 8 bases agree with TRBD1. V shed 3 bases, J shed 0 bases, and the junction held 0 bases outside the gene matches. Germline CDR1 is LNHDA and CDR2 is SQIVND (reference sequence). The CDR3 covers 14 residues. CDR3 sequence reads: CASSMDRANYGYTF. CDR3 nucleotides: TGTGCCAGTAGTATGGACAGGGCTAACTATGGCTACACCTTC.

The rearrangement uses TRBV24-1 and TRBJ1-6; possibly TRBD1 for D (6 bases). CDR3 size: 14 residues. The germline CDR1 and CDR2 sequences are KGHDR and SFDVKD. V dropped 6 bases and J dropped 6 bases, with 11 bases sitting between them. CDR3 protein: CATSRGARNSPLHF. The CDR3 bases are TGTGCCACCAGTCGGGGGGCGCGTAATTCACCCCTCCACTTT.

V usage is TRBV7-2 and J usage is TRBJ2-3; TRBD2 matches 15 bases. J lost 1 base, V lost 5 bases, and 7 bases had no gene match. This CDR3 is 18 amino acids long. Germline lookup yields CDR1 SGHTA and CDR2 FQGNSA. The CDR3: CASSPGLAGGPRTDTQYF. The CDR3, as DNA: TGTGCCAGCAGCCCAGGACTAGCGGGGGGGCCTCGCACAGATACGCAGTATTTT.

V is TRBV20-1 and J is TRBJ2-5; no definite D call. Trimming took off 3 bases at V and 7 bases at J, with 15 bases between the two ends. The CDR3 contains 13 residues. The germline CDR1 and CDR2 sequences are DFQATT and SNEGSKA (reference sequence). In DNA form, the CDR3 reads TGCAGTGCTAGTAGTCGACACGCGGTGACCCAGTACTTC. This gives the protein CSASSRHAVTQYF.

This chain links TRBV12-3 or TRBV12-4 with TRBJ2-7; 7 bases map to TRBD2. Losses at the gene ends were 6 bases for V and 1 base for J; bases not matched to a gene: 3. The CDR3 length is 13 residues. This CDR3 reads CASRGEGSYEQYF. CDR3 coding DNA: TGTGCCAGCAGAGGGGAGGGGTCCTACGAGCAGTACTTC.

This chain joins TRBV5-8 and TRBJ2-5, with D possibly matching TRBD2 (5 bases). There are 13 residues in the CDR3. Trimming removed 2 bases at V and 5 bases at J, with 10 bases between. Per the germline V gene, CDR1 is SGHTS and CDR2 is YDEGEE. The DNA of the CDR3 is TGTGCCAGCAGCTTCCGGACTGGGGAGACCCAGTACTTC. As protein: CASSFRTGETQYF.